This T cell receptor beta chain was found in a study of blood T cell repertoires in COVID-19 (dated by TCRdb to the early 2020s). In the study overall: The collaborator samples originated in the United States, Italy and Spain and spanned the acute and convalescent phases of COVID-19. A de-identified subject ID, COVID-19 status, age in years and sex were almost always included in the sample metadata. Samples came from the ongoing ImmuneRACE study (first 160 participants) plus 1,254 subjects from 6 global collaborators. The repertoires were made available in a free public database intended to serve as a resource for research on the immune response to SARS-CoV-2. Where HLA class I and class II types were available, the types were taken from metadata supplied by the sample provider, not from assay-based typing. The prospective study material was composed of cDNA or gDNA derived from T cells, B-cell-depleted T cells, or PBMCs. Subjects who had been exposed to COVID-19, were actively infected with it, or had recovered from it provided the deeply sampled blood TCRbeta repertoires that made up the dataset.

The germline V gene gives CDR1 as MNHEY and CDR2 as SVGAGI. V loses 3 bases at its end and J loses 4 bases; junction bases beyond the gene matches: 5. From the cysteine through the phenylalanine, the CDR3 covers 15 amino acids. This entry keeps only the CDR3 DNA: 45 bases, framed from base 1. The immunoSEQ Assay, a bias-controlled multiplex PCR, was used to amplify TCRbeta CDR3 regions from genomic DNA. The paper's processing steps were these. Nucleated cell counts per sample were estimated from amplification of reference gene primers within the assay. To quantify the absolute abundance of each unique TCRbeta CDR3 rearrangement, sequence reads were collapsed and filtered. For each sample, productive Simpson clonality was calculated as the square root of Simpson's diversity index across productive rearrangements. Held by TCRdb, this immuneACCESS table contains in-frame sequences only and omits some clones. Under half of the omission traces to an unresolved V gene where checked; the cause of the rest is unknown. Clone size and V and J calls were adopted from that table, with D and trimming inferred from the DNA. The sample table lists approximately 200,000 clones, 70% to 90% of them with a count of one. The ten largest clones represent roughly 10% of the sample.

In the prospective study, participants were roughly 18 to 100 years old, resided in approximately 22 geographic areas of the United States, and were enrolled through a virtual design. To assign participants to cohorts, the prospective study relied on clinical history that participants themselves reported in a screening survey and a study questionnaire. Recovered participants in ImmuneRACE Cohort 3 were defined as having two consecutive negative NP/OP PCR tests, clearance from a healthcare professional, or resolution of symptoms. In the prospective study, whole blood, serum and a nasopharyngeal or oropharyngeal swab were collected from each participant by mobile phlebotomists. Prospective study participants could optionally give additional blood draws and questionnaires over a roughly two-month period. Before DNA extraction, prospective study blood samples were shipped either frozen or at room temperature.

What the study reported, not specific to this receptor: Clinical and demographic metadata were provided uncurated, with the amount varying by source and participant.

In regard to this clone: Its antigen remains undetermined. Base qualities are not provided; no much larger clone lies one nucleotide away. Different DNA sequences within this sample yield the same CDR3.

This chain joins TRBV6-5 to TRBJ1-4, and TRBD1 matches 7 of the central bases. The sequence was collected from a man between 25 and 39 years old who had recovered from COVID-19. Material: PBMCs or T cells enriched from blood (not recorded which). The CDR3 in this case is CASSYSTGLNEKLFF. The nucleotides are TGTGCCAGCAGTTATTCGACAGGGCTTAATGAAAAACTGTTTTTT.